These T cell receptor beta chains were read from a single sample in a study of human T cells and chemical hapten exposure. TCRdb fed the RACE reads into MiXCR, producing one record per CDR3 protein. The repertoire holds under 90,000 distinct CDR3 sequences, with approximately 9% as singletons. This sample comprised whole blood, obtained in connection with sensitization to the hapten diphenylcyclopropenone (DPC). The receptors come from a woman aged 45-60 years with alopecia areata. Some clones in this sample may be carry-over from other donors' samples. CDR3s include the opening cysteine and the closing phenylalanine or tryptophan. D genes are given only for firm matches. Not all rows give a size; the values are once, few, many and, for expanded clones, a class.

d_gene: NA; j_gene: TRBJ1-2; abundance: many; v_gene: TRBV2; CDR3nt: TGTGCCAGCAGGTCCGGGACGGACTATGGCTACACCTTC; CDR3aa: CASRSGTDYGYTF
d_gene: NA; j_gene: TRBJ2-2; abundance: many; v_gene: TRBV20-1; CDR3nt: TGCAGTGCTCCTTGGGTAGCCGGGGAGCTGTTTTTT; CDR3aa: CSAPWVAGELFF
d_gene: NA; j_gene: TRBJ2-3; abundance: many; v_gene: TRBV5-1; CDR3nt: TGCGCCAGCAGCTTGGAGGGGGCAGATACGCAGTATTTT; CDR3aa: CASSLEGADTQYF
d_gene: TRBD1; j_gene: TRBJ1-5; abundance: many; v_gene: TRBV16; CDR3nt: TGTGCCAGCAGCCAGGACAGGGATCAGCCCCAGCATTTT; CDR3aa: CASSQDRDQPQHF
d_gene: TRBD1; j_gene: TRBJ1-1; abundance: NA; v_gene: TRBV6-5; CDR3nt: TGTGCCAGCAGCTACAGGGGACGTGACACTGAAGCTTTCTTT; CDR3aa: CASSYRGRDTEAFF
d_gene: TRBD1; j_gene: TRBJ1-1; abundance: few; v_gene: TRBV5-1; CDR3nt: TGCGCCAGCAGCGATCGACAGGGAAGGAACACTGAAGCTTTCTTT; CDR3aa: CASSDRQGRNTEAFF
d_gene: TRBD2; j_gene: TRBJ2-5; abundance: few; v_gene: TRBV20-1; CDR3nt: TGCAGTGCACGTAGCGGGGGTATTCAAGAGACCCAGTACTTC; CDR3aa: CSARSGGIQETQYF
d_gene: TRBD1; j_gene: TRBJ1-1; abundance: many; v_gene: TRBV6-5; CDR3nt: TGTGCCAGCAGTTACTCGTCAGGGGGCGGCACTGAAGCTTTCTTT; CDR3aa: CASSYSSGGGTEAFF
d_gene: NA; j_gene: TRBJ1-2; abundance: many; v_gene: TRBV28; CDR3nt: TGTGCCGGGGGCGCAGGGGTTGGCTACACCTTC; CDR3aa: CAGGAGVGYTF
d_gene: NA; j_gene: TRBJ2-2; abundance: few; v_gene: TRBV6-6; CDR3nt: TGTGCCAGCAGCCCTGACTGGAACACCGGGGAGCTGTTTTTT; CDR3aa: CASSPDWNTGELFF
d_gene: NA; j_gene: TRBJ2-1; abundance: NA; v_gene: TRBV6-2/TRBV6-3; CDR3nt: TGTGCCAGCAGATCCCTGAAGGGGGAGAGCTCCTACAATGAGCAGTTCTTC; CDR3aa: CASRSLKGESSYNEQFF
d_gene: NA; j_gene: TRBJ1-1; abundance: few; v_gene: TRBV7-6; CDR3nt: TGTGCCAGCAGCTCGAAACGGCACACTGAAGCTTTCTTT; CDR3aa: CASSSKRHTEAFF
d_gene: NA; j_gene: TRBJ2-5; abundance: NA; v_gene: TRBV6-1; CDR3nt: TGTGCCAGCCTCGGGGACAAACAAGAGACCCAGTACTTC; CDR3aa: CASLGDKQETQYF
d_gene: NA; j_gene: TRBJ1-1; abundance: NA; v_gene: TRBV4-3; CDR3nt: TGCGCCAGCAGCCAAGACGGGGTCATGGACACTGAAGCTTTCTTT; CDR3aa: CASSQDGVMDTEAFF
d_gene: NA; j_gene: TRBJ1-3; abundance: many; v_gene: TRBV10-1; CDR3nt: TGCGCCAGCAGTACAGGGTCGAGCAACACCATATATTTT; CDR3aa: CASSTGSSNTIYF
d_gene: NA; j_gene: TRBJ1-1; abundance: many; v_gene: TRBV29-1; CDR3nt: TGCAGCGTTGATTTGCAGACGGAAGCTTTCTTT; CDR3aa: CSVDLQTEAFF
d_gene: NA; j_gene: TRBJ1-5; abundance: many; v_gene: TRBV20-1; CDR3nt: TGCAGTGCTAGAGGCTTCGACTGGTATAGCAATCAGCCCCAGCATTTT; CDR3aa: CSARGFDWYSNQPQHF
d_gene: NA; j_gene: TRBJ2-2; abundance: NA; v_gene: TRBV5-4; CDR3nt: TGTGCCAGCAGCCAAGGCTTAGTGGGGGGAAAGACCGGGGAGCTGTTTTTT; CDR3aa: CASSQGLVGGKTGELFF
d_gene: TRBD1; j_gene: TRBJ1-4; abundance: few; v_gene: TRBV2; CDR3nt: TGTGCCAGCAGGTGGACAGGCACTAATGAAAAACTGTTTTTT; CDR3aa: CASRWTGTNEKLFF
d_gene: NA; j_gene: TRBJ1-5; abundance: NA; v_gene: TRBV4-1; CDR3nt: TGCGCCAGCAGCCAAGTAGGGGAGCAGCCCCTGCATTTT; CDR3aa: CASSQVGEQPLHF
d_gene: NA; j_gene: TRBJ2-7; abundance: many; v_gene: TRBV9; CDR3nt: TGTGCCAGCAGCGCCGGACAGATTGTCCACGAGCAGTACTTC; CDR3aa: CASSAGQIVHEQYF
d_gene: TRBD1; j_gene: TRBJ2-1; abundance: few; v_gene: TRBV5-4; CDR3nt: TGTGCCAGCAGCACCGGGACAGGGCCACGGGGTGAGCAGTTCTTC; CDR3aa: CASSTGTGPRGEQFF
d_gene: NA; j_gene: TRBJ2-5; abundance: few; v_gene: TRBV15; CDR3nt: TGTGCCACCAGCAGAGAGAGGTCCAATTCCCAAGAGACCCAGTACTTC; CDR3aa: CATSRERSNSQETQYF
d_gene: NA; j_gene: TRBJ2-5; abundance: few; v_gene: TRBV7-6; CDR3nt: TGTGCCAGCAGCCCTACAGGGTCCCAAGAGACCCAGTACTTC; CDR3aa: CASSPTGSQETQYF
d_gene: NA; j_gene: TRBJ2-5; abundance: NA; v_gene: TRBV4-3; CDR3nt: TGCGCCAGCAGCCAAGATAGGGGCCAAGAGACCCAGTACTTC; CDR3aa: CASSQDRGQETQYF
d_gene: NA; j_gene: TRBJ2-5; abundance: few; v_gene: TRBV7-8; CDR3nt: TGTGCCAGCAGCTTGACCCCGCGGGTGGAGACCCAGTACTTC; CDR3aa: CASSLTPRVETQYF
d_gene: TRBD1; j_gene: TRBJ1-2; abundance: many; v_gene: TRBV27; CDR3nt: TGTGCCAGCAGTTTAGACAGGGCGGGTGGCTACACCTTC; CDR3aa: CASSLDRAGGYTF
d_gene: NA; j_gene: TRBJ2-7; abundance: few; v_gene: TRBV12-3/TRBV12-4; CDR3nt: TGTGCCAGCAGTTTTTGGGGGACCGAGCAGTACTTC; CDR3aa: CASSFWGTEQYF
d_gene: TRBD1; j_gene: TRBJ1-3; abundance: few; v_gene: TRBV6-1; CDR3nt: TGTGCCAGCAGTGAACTTCAGGGGGTGAGAAACACCATATATTTT; CDR3aa: CASSELQGVRNTIYF
d_gene: NA; j_gene: TRBJ2-1; abundance: NA; v_gene: TRBV27; CDR3nt: TGTGCCAGCAGTCTCGGACTGGACAATGAGCAGTTCTTC; CDR3aa: CASSLGLDNEQFF
d_gene: TRBD1; j_gene: TRBJ2-1; abundance: many; v_gene: TRBV15; CDR3nt: TGTGCCACCAGCATTCAGACAGGGCGGAATTCCAATGAGCAGTTCTTC; CDR3aa: CATSIQTGRNSNEQFF
d_gene: NA; j_gene: TRBJ1-1; abundance: few; v_gene: TRBV29-1; CDR3nt: TGCAGCGTTCCCGGTCAGGAGGATGCTTTCTTT; CDR3aa: CSVPGQEDAFF
d_gene: NA; j_gene: TRBJ1-2; abundance: few; v_gene: TRBV12-3/TRBV12-4; CDR3nt: TGTGCCAGCAGTTTGCGGGCTACCACTAACTATGGCTACACCTTC; CDR3aa: CASSLRATTNYGYTF
d_gene: NA; j_gene: TRBJ1-3; abundance: NA; v_gene: TRBV4-2; CDR3nt: TGTGCCAGCAGCCAAGATCTCGTCACTTCTGGAAACACCATATATTTT; CDR3aa: CASSQDLVTSGNTIYF
d_gene: NA; j_gene: TRBJ1-1; abundance: many; v_gene: TRBV5-8; CDR3nt: TGTGCCAGCAGCGGAACATCAAGGGGGACTGAAGCTTTCTTT; CDR3aa: CASSGTSRGTEAFF
d_gene: TRBD2; j_gene: TRBJ2-1; abundance: many; v_gene: TRBV29-1; CDR3nt: TGCAGCGGAACTAGCGGGGATTACAATGAGCAGTTCTTC; CDR3aa: CSGTSGDYNEQFF
d_gene: TRBD2; j_gene: TRBJ2-3; abundance: few; v_gene: TRBV11-2; CDR3nt: TGTGCCAGCAGCTTTTACCGGACTAGCGGGACTACTAGCACAGATACGCAGTATTTT; CDR3aa: CASSFYRTSGTTSTDTQYF
d_gene: NA; j_gene: TRBJ2-7; abundance: many; v_gene: TRBV29-1; CDR3nt: TGCAGCGTTGAAGGGGCCAGCTACGAGCAGTACTTC; CDR3aa: CSVEGASYEQYF
d_gene: TRBD1; j_gene: TRBJ1-3; abundance: few; v_gene: TRBV7-2; CDR3nt: TGTGCCAGCAGCCGACAGGGGTCCTCTGGAAACACCATATATTTT; CDR3aa: CASSRQGSSGNTIYF
d_gene: TRBD1; j_gene: TRBJ2-7; abundance: many; v_gene: TRBV20-1; CDR3nt: TGCAGTGCTAGCAGACAGGGAAGGGGATACGAGCAGTACTTC; CDR3aa: CSASRQGRGYEQYF
d_gene: TRBD1; j_gene: TRBJ1-6; abundance: few; v_gene: TRBV6-5; CDR3nt: TGTGCCAGCTCACCTCCGGGACAGTTCAATTCACCCCTCCACTTT; CDR3aa: CASSPPGQFNSPLHF